This TCR beta chain stems from a study of T cells in Graves' hyperthyroidism and ophthalmopathy (dated by TCRdb to about 2019). Some background on the complete study: Peripheral blood samples were taken at initial diagnosis, before any treatment was given. Following sampling, methimazole starting at 30 mg daily was given to hyperthyroidism patients, and high-dose intravenous methylprednisolone was given to ophthalmopathy patients. The study also compared thyroid tissue and blood T-cell repertoires from roughly six Graves' hyperthyroidism patients. An independent validation cohort of under 20 hyperthyroidism patients and 17 patients who later progressed to ophthalmopathy tested prospective prediction of ophthalmopathy. For training and testing, the 80 to 100 patients in the discovery cohort were randomly divided in a 7:3 ratio. To identify distinguishing TCR V-J signatures, a discovery cohort of roughly 100 patients was used, comprising 43 with Graves' ophthalmopathy and some 60 with stable Graves' hyperthyroidism. The paper reports TCR Vbeta CDR3 sequencing of 130 to 150 peripheral blood samples: over 40 ophthalmopathy, about 75 hyperthyroidism and 17 progressor patients. Study-wide conclusions, independent of this receptor: In cross-validation, a model built on a 13 V-J signature told ophthalmopathy apart from stable hyperthyroidism with just under 90% sensitivity and around 83% specificity, and in testing the same model reached 80%/75%. No statistical method was used to fix the sample size in advance, and group allocation was not hidden from the investigators. In validation, progression to ophthalmopathy was predicted by the model with nearly 71% sensitivity and 72.22% specificity, a median of roughly six months before onset. Blood samples also contained most of the expanded thyroid clonotypes (frequency above 0.001), which suggests that blood repertoires may reflect thyroid immune responses.

A note on this clonotype: Its antigen is still unknown. The sample holds no much larger clone one base away, and base qualities are not on file.

Amplification of TCR beta CDR3 regions was carried out from RNA transcripts. For the first round of RT-PCR on the TCR CDR3, the HTBI primer set was used together with the Qiagen OneStep RT-PCR kit. The libraries were constructed in a second round of multiplex PCR and then size-selected and purified. Paired-end sequencing of the libraries was performed with 100 bp reads on an Illumina HiSeq2000. Per the authors' processing: SOAPnuke was used to process the raw data, with reads discarded if the reads contained adapters or uncalled bases, had a mean Phred below 15, or lacked an exact constant-primer or identifier match. High-quality paired reads were merged using COPE v1.2.5, and each unique nucleotide sequence was defined as a clonotype. MiTCR v1.1 was used to align the clonotypes against IMGT TRBV, TRBD and TRBJ reference segments. The analysis included only V-J combinations with a frequency above 0.0001, which together covered over 98% of the repertoires. A TCS score was defined as the ratio of F50 (clonal expansion) to E x V (chaos), with BLOSUM62-based TCRdist applied between CDR3 peptides within each V-J. Welch's t-statistics and random forest reduced approximately 520 V-J features to 13, which were used in a naive Bayes classifier (R e1071). The public reads were run again by TCRdb, first through fastp at Q25 and then through MiXCR, and only productive beta chains were kept. Rows matching on CDR3 protein sequence are summarized as one entry with the most common DNA and genes. The V and J calls and clone size are TCRdb's, not the authors'. The sample table contains 600,000 to 900,000 distinct CDR3 sequences; only one count was recorded for less than 20% of them. Of the sample, about 8.4% falls within the top ten clones.

Trimming takes 4 bases off V and 2 bases off J; junction bases not matched to a gene: 4. Its CDR3 holds 14 amino acids, cysteine through phenylalanine. Only the CDR3 portion is preserved as DNA: 42 bases, with reading frame beginning at the first base. Stable Graves' hyperthyroidism was defined as the absence of progression to ophthalmopathy over 18 months of follow-up. Hyperthyroidism patients were aged 18 to 65 years and newly diagnosed, with disease duration of less than 2 months. Patients with uncontrolled infections, other autoimmune diseases, pregnancy or lactation were excluded. Diagnoses relied on clinical symptoms, serum thyroxine and TRAb, thyroid ultrasound and orbital computed tomography. PBMCs were isolated from more than 9 ml of fresh peripheral blood by Ficoll-Paque density gradient centrifugation. Total RNA was extracted using Trizol reagent, and RNA quality was assessed on an Agilent 2100 Bioanalyzer.

This sequence uses TRBV12-3 or TRBV12-4 and TRBJ1-2, and 7 junction bases match TRBD1. The sequence was obtained from a young man with Graves' hyperthyroidism. Input material: blood. Here is the DNA: TGTGCCAGCAGTTCCCGGGACAGCAACTATGGCTACACCTTC. It translates as CASSSRDSNYGYTF.